This T cell receptor beta chain was profiled in a study of blood T cell repertoires in COVID-19. Study as a whole: Italy, Spain and the United States were the sources of the convalescent and acute COVID-19 samples.

Unmatched junction bases numbered 6, after V lost 7 bases and J lost 8 bases. The CDR3 consists of 13 residues. Germline V gene sequence: CDR1 MNHEY, CDR2 SMNVEV (reference sequence). This clone showed up just once. Methods used by the authors: Estimates of nucleated cell counts were drawn from the amplification of reference gene primers. Profiling relied on immunoSEQ multiplex PCR, and the TCRdb table lists in-frame clones only, not all of them. D and trimming were read from the DNA, whereas the V and J calls and clone size are those reported in that table. The data show about 100,000 clones, with about 91% seen just once and approximately 5% held by the top ten.

Sequencing was carried out using peripheral blood. This receptor was obtained from a human donor in a cohort sampled during active COVID-19. The rearrangement joins TRBV27 to TRBJ2-2; 8 bases fit TRBD1. CDR3 protein: CASKWTGSGELFF. In nucleotides, the CDR3 is TGTGCCAGCAAGTGGACAGGGTCGGGGGAGCTGTTTTTT.